The clone carrying this TCR beta chain was picked up a small number of times. Its matching antigen is unknown. The sample originates from a study of cytotoxic CD8 clonotypes in ibrutinib-treated CLL. The study, taken as a whole, reports: Researchers report that baseline clonality outpaced age-matched healthy donors and tracked circulating CD8+ T-cell counts.

The source of roughly 2 micrograms of genomic DNA for TCR beta libraries was cryopreserved PBMCs. Trimming took 2 bases from V and 2 from J, leaving 12 bases between them. CDR3 size: 15 residues. Germline V lookup: CDR1 SGHNT, CDR2 YENEEA. Investigators sought sequencing depths of between 1 in 200,000 and 1 in 1 million T cells. TCRdb keeps only in-frame clones here, not all; method: immunoSEQ multiplex PCR. The sample carries 42,000 or so clones, about 70% recorded once. Sequencing was performed on PBMCs, taken at disease progression, from a patient treated with ibrutinib. The rearrangement uses TRBV11-3 and TRBJ1-2; D might be TRBD1 (6 bases). The source is a human donor with chronic lymphocytic leukemia. The CDR3 loop is CASSLYTGLNYGYTF. DNA of the CDR3: TGTGCCAGCAGCTTATACACAGGGTTGAACTATGGCTACACCTTC.